The rows below give T cell receptor beta chains drawn from one sample of a study of cytomegalovirus exposure and HLA in healthy donors. TCRdb's copy holds only in-frame clones and misses some; the assay was immunoSEQ multiplex PCR. The sample lists 55,000 to 85,000 clones; 86% were seen once. The sequenced material came from PBMCs. These receptors all come from a woman aged 25 to 39 in good health and CMV-seronegative. Each CDR3 is given with its conserved first and last residue. D genes are given only for firm matches. Expanded clones get a size class; other rows say once, few or many, or leave the size out.

d_call	v_call	j_call	clone_size	cdr3_nt	cdr3_aa
.	TRBV19	TRBJ2-7	.	TGTGCCAGTAGTAACGGACTGCTAGCCTACGAGCAGTACTTC	CASSNGLLAYEQYF
TRBD2	TRBV2	TRBJ2-5	.	TGTGCCAGCAGTGCAACCGGACTAGCGGGGGTGGAGACCCAGTACTTC	CASSATGLAGVETQYF
.	TRBV18	TRBJ2-7	.	TGTGCCAGCTCACCATGGGCCGATTACGAGCAGTACTTC	CASSPWADYEQYF
TRBD1	TRBV19	TRBJ1-5	.	TGTGCCAGTAGTTTCCAGGGGGGCCAGCCCCAGCATTTT	CASSFQGGQPQHF
.	TRBV28	TRBJ1-1	.	TGTGCCAGCAGTTTGAGGACTGAAGCTTTCTTT	CASSLRTEAFF
TRBD2	TRBV28	TRBJ2-4	.	TGTGCCAGCAGCAACCTCCGGGGGGGGTTTATAGCCAAAAACATTCAGTACTTC	CASSNLRGGFIAKNIQYF
TRBD2	TRBV2	TRBJ2-3	once	TGTGCCAGCAGACGTAGGGCTAGCGGTGATACGCAGTATTTT	CASRRRASGDTQYF
TRBD2	TRBV10-3	TRBJ2-1	.	TGTGCCATCAGTGACGTGGGAGGGTGGTACAATGAGCAGTTCTTC	CAISDVGGWYNEQFF
TRBD2	TRBV27	TRBJ2-2	once	TGTGCCAGCAGTTCCAGACTAGCGGGAACCACCGGGGAGCTGTTTTTT	CASSSRLAGTTGELFF
.	TRBV25-1	TRBJ2-3	.	TGTGCCAGCAGTGAGCCAGGGTCAGCAGATACGCAGTATTTT	CASSEPGSADTQYF
.	TRBV29-1	TRBJ2-1	.	TGCAGCGTAGCAGCGGAAAGCTCCTACAATGAGCAGTTCTTC	CSVAAESSYNEQFF
TRBD2	TRBV28	TRBJ2-1	.	TGTGCCAGCTTGAGCGGGAGCTCCTACAATGAGCAGTTCTTC	CASLSGSSYNEQFF
.	TRBV21-1	TRBJ2-7	.	TGTGCCAGCAGCCCCTGCCGAGGGACTAGCGGAACCTACGAGCAGTACTTC	CASSPCRGTSGTYEQYF
.	TRBV29-1	TRBJ1-3	.	TGCAGCGTTGGGACAAATGGAAACACCATATATTTT	CSVGTNGNTIYF
.	TRBV28	TRBJ1-5	.	TGTGCCAGCAGTGCTGTCGGCAGGGGCGGCAATCAGCCCCAGCATTTT	CASSAVGRGGNQPQHF
.	TRBV7-9	TRBJ2-7	once	TGTGCCAGCAGCTTAGTAGGAGGTTCGGGCGAGCAGTACTTC	CASSLVGGSGEQYF
TRBD2	TRBV7-9	TRBJ2-7	.	TGTGCCAGCAGCTTGGGGGGACTAGCGAGCGAGCAGTACTTC	CASSLGGLASEQYF
TRBD1	TRBV28	TRBJ1-4	.	TGTGCCAGCACCGTCGGGACACCAACAGGGGATGAAAAACTGTTTTTT	CASTVGTPTGDEKLFF
TRBD2	TRBV6-6	TRBJ2-5	.	TGTGCCAGCAGTTCCCCCGGGACTAGCGGGAAAGAGACCCAGTACTTC	CASSSPGTSGKETQYF
.	TRBV18	TRBJ2-5	.	TGTGCCAGCTCACCTAGACTAGAATCCGAGACCCAGTACTTC	CASSPRLESETQYF
.	TRBV7-3	TRBJ1-4	.	TGTGCCAGCAGCTTCCCACGGGACATATTTAAGGGGTCGGTAACTAATGAAAAACTGTTTTTT	CASSFPRDIFKGSVTNEKLFF
TRBD2	TRBV12-5	TRBJ2-5	.	TGTGCTAGTGGTGAAACTAGCGGGAGGGCTGGGCAGTACTTC	CASGETSGRAGQYF
TRBD2	TRBV14	TRBJ2-1	.	TGTGCCAGCAGCAACCCACAGAGCGGGGCCCGCTCCTACAATGAGCAGTTCTTC	CASSNPQSGARSYNEQFF
.	TRBV20-1	TRBJ1-1	.	TGCAGGGCCCGTGGGAACACTGAAGCTTTCTTT	CRARGNTEAFF